The present TCR beta chain was sequenced within a study of T cells in Graves' hyperthyroidism and ophthalmopathy. Each diagnosis was grounded in clinical symptoms, serum thyroxine and TRAb, thyroid ultrasound, and orbital computed tomography. At least ten counts were recorded for this clonotype. There were TCR beta CDR3 regions amplified from RNA transcripts. Initially, a first-round RT-PCR of the TCR CDR3 employed the HTBI primer set. Using its own MiXCR run on the multiplex PCR reads, TCRdb lists one record per CDR3 protein. The sample lists 400,000 to 600,000 distinct CDR3 sequences; 16% were seen once. This TCR was sampled from a woman between 25 and 40 years old with Graves' ophthalmopathy. Material: blood.

CDR3 region: CAYQVVTATEAFF. In DNA, the CDR3 is TGTGCCTATCAGGTAGTTACAGCGACTGAAGCTTTCTTT. V gene TRBV6-1 combines with J gene TRBJ1-1; D ambiguous. V shed 11 bases and J shed 5 bases, with 18 bases lying between them. The germline V gene has CDR1 MNHNS and CDR2 SASEGT. There are 13 residues in the CDR3.